This passage covers 5 T cell receptor beta chains from one sample sequenced in a study of T-cell memory formation after mild COVID-19. TCRdb recomputed calls from the 5' RACE reads with MiXCR, one row per CDR3 protein. The sample has about 350,000 distinct CDR3 sequences, roughly an eighth seen once. The sequencing input was PBMCs or a T cell subset sorted from them (not recorded which). These receptors were obtained from a man younger than 30 who had mild COVID-19 (a few samples of this study predate the infection). Cell type and time point are not known.

V and J are TRBV19 and TRBJ1-2; D ambiguous. CDR1 LNHDA and CDR2 SQIVND come from the germline V gene (reference sequence). The CDR3 length is 14 residues. Trimming shortened V by 3 bases and J by 4 bases, and 12 bases separated the two germline ends. CDR3: CASSMRETVYGYTF. Written as DNA, the CDR3 is TGTGCCAGTAGTATGAGGGAAACAGTCTATGGCTACACCTTC.

The chain is built from TRBV6-1 and TRBJ1-6; D possibly corresponds to TRBD1 (5 bases). CDR3 length: 16 amino acids. The ends were cut back, 0 bases at V and 9 bases at J, with 15 bases in the middle. Germline V gene data show CDR1 as MNHNS and CDR2 as SASEGT. DNA of the CDR3: TGTGCCAGCAGTGAAGCGCCGGGGGGAGGACGTTCACCCCTCCACTTT. Translation gives CASSEAPGGGRSPLHF.

This clonotype was seen repeatedly, ten times or more. V is TRBV11-1 and J is TRBJ2-4; 9 bases align to TRBD1. CDR1 is SGHAT, CDR2 FQDESV, per germline (reference sequence). V shed 4 bases and J 4 bases; nucleotides not matched to a gene: 5. This CDR3 has 15 amino acids. CDR3 coding DNA: TGTGCCAGCAGCTCCTCACAGGGGGCGAAAAACATTCAGTACTTC. It translates to CASSSSQGAKNIQYF.

The chain uses TRBV5-1 and TRBJ2-5, with TRBD2 matching over 8 bases. Looked up from germline, CDR1 is SGHRS and CDR2 is YFSETQ. V dropped 4 bases and J dropped 5; count of bases not matched to a gene: 10. The length of the CDR3 is 15 residues. In DNA form, the CDR3 reads TGCGCCAGCAGCATATATAGCGGGGCGGTCGAGACCCAGTACTTC. Its protein product is CASSIYSGAVETQYF.

This sequence joins TRBV9 and TRBJ2-2; D is undetermined. Germline CDR1 and CDR2: SGDLS and YYNGEE. The ends were cut back, 1 base at V and 6 bases at J, with 7 bases in the middle. CDR3 size: 13 residues. Written as DNA, the CDR3 is TGTGCCAGCAGCGTAATTGGGTCCGGGGAGCTGTTTTTT. It translates to CASSVIGSGELFF.